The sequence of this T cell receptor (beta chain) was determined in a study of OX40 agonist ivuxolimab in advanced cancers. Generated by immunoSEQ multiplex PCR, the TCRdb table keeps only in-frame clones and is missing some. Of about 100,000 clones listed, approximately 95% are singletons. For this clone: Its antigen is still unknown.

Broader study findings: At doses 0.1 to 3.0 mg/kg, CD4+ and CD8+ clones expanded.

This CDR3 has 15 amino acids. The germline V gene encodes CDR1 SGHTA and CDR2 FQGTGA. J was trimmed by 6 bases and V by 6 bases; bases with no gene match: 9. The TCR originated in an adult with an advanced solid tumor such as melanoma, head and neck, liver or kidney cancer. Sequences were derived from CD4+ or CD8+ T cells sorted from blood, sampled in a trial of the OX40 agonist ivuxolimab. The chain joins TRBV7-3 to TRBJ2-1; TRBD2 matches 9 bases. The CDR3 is CASSLNSGSINEQFF. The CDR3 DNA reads TGTGCCAGCAGTCTCAATAGCGGGAGTATCAATGAGCAGTTCTTC.